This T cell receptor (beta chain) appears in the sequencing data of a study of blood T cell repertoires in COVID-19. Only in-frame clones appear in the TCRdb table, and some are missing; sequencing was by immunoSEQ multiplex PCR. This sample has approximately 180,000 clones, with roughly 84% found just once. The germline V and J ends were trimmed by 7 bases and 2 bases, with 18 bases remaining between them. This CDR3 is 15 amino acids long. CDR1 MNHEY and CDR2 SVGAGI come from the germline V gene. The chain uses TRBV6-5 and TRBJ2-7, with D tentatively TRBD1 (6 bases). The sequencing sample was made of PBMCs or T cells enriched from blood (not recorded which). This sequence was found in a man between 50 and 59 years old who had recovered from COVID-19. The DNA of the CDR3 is TGTGCCAGCACCCCCGCAGGGGCTCCCACCTACGAGCAGTACTTC. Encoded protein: CASTPAGAPTYEQYF.